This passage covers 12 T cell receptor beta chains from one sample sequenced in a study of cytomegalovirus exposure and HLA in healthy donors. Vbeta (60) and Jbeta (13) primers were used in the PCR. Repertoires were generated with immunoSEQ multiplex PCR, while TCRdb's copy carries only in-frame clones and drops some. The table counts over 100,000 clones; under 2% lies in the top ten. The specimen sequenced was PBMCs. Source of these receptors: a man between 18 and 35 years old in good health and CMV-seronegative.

The CDR3: CAWARQGYSGNTIYF. CDR3 sequence (DNA): TGTGCCTGGGCCCGACAGGGATACTCTGGAAACACCATATATTTT. V and J are TRBV30 and TRBJ1-3, with TRBD1 identical over 7 bases. The germline CDR1 and CDR2 sequences are GTSNPN and SVGIG (reference sequence). This CDR3 region has 15 residues. The trim removed 5 bases at V and 0 bases at J, leaving 7 bases unmatched.

The DNA for the CDR3 is TGTGCCAGCAGCGGACCGGGACAGGCAAATTCACCCCTCCACTTT. This translates into CASSGPGQANSPLHF. The rearrangement uses TRBV9 and TRBJ1-6, with 8 positions matching TRBD1. V gave up 3 bases and J gave up 7 bases; unmatched junction bases: 6. The CDR3 has 15 residues. Germline V lookup: CDR1 SGDLS, CDR2 YYNGEE.

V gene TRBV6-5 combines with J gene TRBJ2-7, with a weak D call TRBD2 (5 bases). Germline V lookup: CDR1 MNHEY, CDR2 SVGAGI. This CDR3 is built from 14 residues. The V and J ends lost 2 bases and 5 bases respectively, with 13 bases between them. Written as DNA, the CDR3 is TGTGCCAGCAGTTACCGGGCCAACGGGGACGAGCAGTACTTC. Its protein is CASSYRANGDEQYF.

The CDR3 region is CASISASGGYYEQYF. In DNA form, the CDR3 reads TGTGCCAGCATTTCTGCTAGCGGGGGTTACTACGAGCAGTACTTC. The chain links TRBV28 to TRBJ2-7; 10 bases map to TRBD2. The V gene end was trimmed by 7 bases and the J gene end by 3 bases; junction bases not matched to a gene: 9. Germline CDR1 MDHEN, CDR2 SYDVKM. There are 15 residues in the CDR3.

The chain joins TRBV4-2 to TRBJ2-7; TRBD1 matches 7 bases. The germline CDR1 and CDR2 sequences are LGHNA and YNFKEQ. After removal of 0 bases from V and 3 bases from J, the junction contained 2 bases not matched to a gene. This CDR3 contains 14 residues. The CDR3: CASSQDRDSYEQYF. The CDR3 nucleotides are TGTGCCAGCAGCCAAGATCGGGACAGCTACGAGCAGTACTTC.

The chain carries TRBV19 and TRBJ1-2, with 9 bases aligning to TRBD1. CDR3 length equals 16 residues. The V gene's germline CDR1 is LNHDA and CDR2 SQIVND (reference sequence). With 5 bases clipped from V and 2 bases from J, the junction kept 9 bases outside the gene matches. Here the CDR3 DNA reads TGTGCCAGTAGTGCCACCGGGACAGGGCAGAACTATGGCTACACCTTC. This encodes CASSATGTGQNYGYTF.

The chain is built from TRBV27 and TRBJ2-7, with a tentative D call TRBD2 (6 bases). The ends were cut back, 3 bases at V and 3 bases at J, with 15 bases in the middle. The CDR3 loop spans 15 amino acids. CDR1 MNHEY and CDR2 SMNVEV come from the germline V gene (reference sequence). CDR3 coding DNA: TGTGCCAGCAGTTTGGGGCGGGGAGAACACTACGAGCAGTACTTC. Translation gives CASSLGRGEHYEQYF.

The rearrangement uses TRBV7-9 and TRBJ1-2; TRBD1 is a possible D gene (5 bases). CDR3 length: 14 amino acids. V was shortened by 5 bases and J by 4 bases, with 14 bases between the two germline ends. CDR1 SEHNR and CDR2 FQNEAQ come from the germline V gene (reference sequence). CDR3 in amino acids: CASSHKGVLYGYTF. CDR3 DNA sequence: TGTGCCAGCAGCCATAAAGGGGTCCTCTATGGCTACACCTTC.

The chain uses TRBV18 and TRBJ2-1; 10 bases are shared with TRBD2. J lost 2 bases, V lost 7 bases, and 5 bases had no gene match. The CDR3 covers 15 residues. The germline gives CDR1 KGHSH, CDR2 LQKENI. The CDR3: CASFPSGGAYNEQFF. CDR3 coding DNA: TGTGCCAGCTTCCCTAGCGGGGGAGCCTACAATGAGCAGTTCTTC.

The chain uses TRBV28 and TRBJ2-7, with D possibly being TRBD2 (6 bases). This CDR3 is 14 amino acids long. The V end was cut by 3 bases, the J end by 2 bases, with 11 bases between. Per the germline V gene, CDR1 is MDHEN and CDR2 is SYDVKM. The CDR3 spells CASSFRGATYEQYF. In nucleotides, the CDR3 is TGTGCCAGCAGTTTTCGCGGGGCGACCTACGAGCAGTACTTC.

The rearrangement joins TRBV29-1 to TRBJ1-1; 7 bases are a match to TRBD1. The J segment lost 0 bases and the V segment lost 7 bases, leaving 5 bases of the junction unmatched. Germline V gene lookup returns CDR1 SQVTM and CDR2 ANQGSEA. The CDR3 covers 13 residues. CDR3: CSGSRGMNTEAFF. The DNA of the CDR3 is TGCAGCGGGTCCAGGGGGATGAACACTGAAGCTTTCTTT.

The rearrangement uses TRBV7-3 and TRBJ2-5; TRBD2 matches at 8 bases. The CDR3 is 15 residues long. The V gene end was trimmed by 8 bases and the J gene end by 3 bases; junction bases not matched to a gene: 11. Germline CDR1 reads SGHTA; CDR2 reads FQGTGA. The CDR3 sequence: CASSRGGGTKETQYF. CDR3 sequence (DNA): TGTGCCAGCTCCCGTGGCGGGGGGACGAAAGAGACCCAGTACTTC. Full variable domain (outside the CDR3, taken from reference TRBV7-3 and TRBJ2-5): GAGVSQTPSNKVTEKGKYVELRCDPISGHTALYWYRQSLGQGPEFLIYFQGTGAADDSGLPNDRFFAVRPEGSVSTLKIQRTERGDSAVYLCASSRGGGTKETQYFGPGTRLLVL.